The source of this T cell receptor beta chain is a study of shared clonotypes between healthy human individuals. Study-wide findings and caveats: Researchers found naive subsets generally carried larger estimated richness than memory subsets.

CDR3 length: 14 residues. Germline CDR1 reads SGHNT; CDR2 reads YYREEE (reference sequence). V was cut by 7 bases and J by 0 bases, with 11 bases left in between. Naive CD8 cells, CD45RO-negative and positively selected for CCR7, excluded terminally differentiated effector memory CD45RA+ cells. Remarks on this clone: Antigen unknown.

This was a deep-level run. Genomic DNA of each subset was evenly split across several immunoSEQ plates. Produced via immunoSEQ multiplex PCR; TCRdb's table is partial and in-frame only. The sample holds 550,000 to 650,000 clones, approximately 96% seen once. This chain uses TRBV5-4 with TRBJ2-1; D unclear. The sequencing sample was made of naive CD8+ T cells sorted from blood. This receptor was taken from a woman aged 25 to 39 in good health. CDR3 region: CASGEESSYNEQFF. In DNA form, the CDR3 reads TGTGCCAGCGGCGAGGAGAGCTCCTACAATGAGCAGTTCTTC.